A single T cell receptor (beta chain) is shown here with its context. Its specificity is not known. This sample stems from a study of blood T cells in healthy people across ages. General study findings and limits: Bulk PBMC profiling left naive and antigen-experienced comparisons inconclusive.

Primed by a sample-barcoded 5' primer and a J-beta primer mix, a second PCR proceeded for roughly 6 to 12 cycles. MiXCR was run by TCRdb on the 5' RACE reads, yielding one entry per CDR3 protein. This table holds over 600,000 distinct CDR3 sequences, approximately 53% found once. This CDR3 is built from 14 residues. Trimming removed 6 bases at V and 2 bases at J, with 14 bases between. In germline, CDR1 is SQVTM, CDR2 ANQGSEA. Specimen: blood. The sequence was collected from a man aged 40-50 years in good health. The rearrangement links TRBV29-1 to TRBJ2-1; maybe TRBD2 (6 bases). CDR3 sequence reads: CSVFVAAPYNEQFF. CDR3 nucleotides: TGCAGCGTATTCGTAGCGGCACCCTACAATGAGCAGTTCTTC.